The 6 T cell receptor beta chains below come from one sample, sequenced in a study of beta chain features in type 1 diabetes. Every bit of the isolated RNA underwent reverse transcription, so sequencing read expressed TCRB transcripts. Profiling relied on immunoSEQ multiplex PCR, and the TCRdb table lists in-frame clones only, not all of them. The profile covers hundreds of thousands of clones, with over 9.5% appearing a single time and less than 0.06% taken by the ten largest. The sample consisted of naive CD4+ T cells from blood. The receptors were sampled from a woman in her late teens or twenties in good health.

This clone was detected a few times. The rearrangement uses TRBV7-3 and TRBJ2-1; D might be TRBD2 (5 bases). V lost 2 bases and J lost 8, with 16 bases in between. The CDR3 has 15 residues. In germline, CDR1 is SGHTA, CDR2 FQGTGA. In DNA, the CDR3 is TGTGCCAGCAGCTTAGTCTCCGGGATTCGGGATGAGCAGTTCTTC. Translation: CASSLVSGIRDEQFF.

In this sample, this clone turned up a few times. The J gene is TRBJ2-5, the V gene TRBV5-4; tentatively, D is TRBD1 (5 bases). Germline V gene lookup returns CDR1 SGHNT and CDR2 YYREEE (reference sequence). This CDR3 comprises 14 residues. The V gene lost 4 bases and the J gene lost 3 bases, with 13 bases spanning the gap. In DNA, the CDR3 is TGTGCCAGCAGCCGATCACCGACAGAAGAGACCCAGTACTTC. Translating it yields CASSRSPTEETQYF.

This clone came up a few times. The V gene is TRBV12-5, the J gene TRBJ2-1, with 7 bases matching TRBD2. This CDR3 contains 16 residues. Losses at the gene ends were 4 bases for V and 0 bases for J; bases not matched to a gene: 6. The germline V gene encodes CDR1 LGHNT and CDR2 FRNRAP. The CDR3 DNA follows: TGTGCTAGTGGTTATGGACTAGAAGGCTCCTACAATGAGCAGTTCTTC. It translates to CASGYGLEGSYNEQFF.

This sequence joins TRBV5-6 and TRBJ1-2; the D gene is possibly TRBD1 (6 bases). Germline lookup yields CDR1 SGHDT and CDR2 YYEEEE. V was trimmed by 6 bases and J by 3 bases, leaving 9 bases between them. The CDR3 sequence is 12 residues long. The chain's CDR3 is CASTWGHYGYTF. CDR3 coding DNA: TGTGCCAGCACCTGGGGGCACTATGGCTACACCTTC.

J is TRBJ2-2 and V is TRBV9; possibly TRBD1 or TRBD2 for D (5 bases each). Germline V gene data show CDR1 as SGDLS and CDR2 as YYNGEE. The CDR3 has 15 residues. Trimming pared 0 bases from V and 4 bases from J, leaving 10 bases between. DNA for the CDR3: TGTGCCAGCAGCGTAGGGGGGACCGGCACCGGGGAGCTGTTTTTT. Translation: CASSVGGTGTGELFF.

V and J are TRBV18 and TRBJ2-7; 9 nucleotides align to TRBD1. V dropped 6 bases and J dropped 2; count of bases not matched to a gene: 5. Germline-derived CDR1 and CDR2 are KGHSH and LQKENI. The length of the CDR3 is 14 residues. DNA of the CDR3: TGTGCCAGCTCCCTCCGGACAGGGGCCTACGAGCAGTACGTC. Protein: CASSLRTGAYEQYV.